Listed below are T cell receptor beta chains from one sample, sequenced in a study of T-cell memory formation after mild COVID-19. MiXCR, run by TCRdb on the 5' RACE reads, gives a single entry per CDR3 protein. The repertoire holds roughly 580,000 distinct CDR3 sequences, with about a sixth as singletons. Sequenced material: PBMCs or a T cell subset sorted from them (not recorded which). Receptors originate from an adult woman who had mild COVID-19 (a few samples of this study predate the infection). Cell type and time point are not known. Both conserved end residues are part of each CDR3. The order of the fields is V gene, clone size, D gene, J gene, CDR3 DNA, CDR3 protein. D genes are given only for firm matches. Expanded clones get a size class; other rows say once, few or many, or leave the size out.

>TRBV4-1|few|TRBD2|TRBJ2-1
TGCGCCAGCAGCCAAGACGACATAGCGGGTAACTACAATGAGCAGTTCTTC
CASSQDDIAGNYNEQFF
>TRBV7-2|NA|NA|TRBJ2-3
TGTGCCAGCAGTGGGGCGGCGGGTCGGACGCAGTATTTT
CASSGAAGRTQYF
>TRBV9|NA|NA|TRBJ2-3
TGTGCCAGCAGCCTTCAGGTGCCCACAGATACGCAGTATTTT
CASSLQVPTDTQYF
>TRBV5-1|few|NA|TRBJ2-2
TGCGCCAGCAGCTTTCGGCAGGCCCGAAACACCGGGGAGCTGTTTTTT
CASSFRQARNTGELFF
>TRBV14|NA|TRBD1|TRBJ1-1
TGTGCCAGCAGCCGACAGGGTTGGAACACTGAAGCTTTCTTT
CASSRQGWNTEAFF
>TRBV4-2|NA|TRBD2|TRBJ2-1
TGTGCCAGCCGACCAGGACTAGCTACGATCTCCTACAATGAGCAGTTCTTC
CASRPGLATISYNEQFF
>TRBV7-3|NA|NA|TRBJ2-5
TGTGCCAGCAGCTCCCGACTAGGAGAGACCCAGTACTTC
CASSSRLGETQYF
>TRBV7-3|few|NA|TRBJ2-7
TGTGCCAGCCACCCAGGGGACCGAGCTTACGAGCAGTACTTC
CASHPGDRAYEQYF
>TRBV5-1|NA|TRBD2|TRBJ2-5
TGCGCCAGCAGCCGAACTAGCGCTCGGGGGGAAGAGACCCAGTACTTC
CASSRTSARGEETQYF
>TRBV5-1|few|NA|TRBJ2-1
TGCGCCAGCAGCTTGGGGCCAGTAGGTGGTGGGGAGCAGTTCTTC
CASSLGPVGGGEQFF
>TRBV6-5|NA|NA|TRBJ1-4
TGTGCCAGCAGTTACTCGCCCCAAGATGAAAAACTGTTTTTT
CASSYSPQDEKLFF
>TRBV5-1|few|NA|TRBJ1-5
TGCGCCAGCAGCTTGGGCTTGGGAGGAGTGGATCAGCCCCAGCATTTT
CASSLGLGGVDQPQHF
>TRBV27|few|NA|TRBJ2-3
TGTGCCAGCAGTTTATCGGCACTAGCCGGTAGCACAGATACGCAGTATTTT
CASSLSALAGSTDTQYF
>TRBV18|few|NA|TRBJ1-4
TGTGCCAGCTCGGTTTGGGGAGAGCACGAAAAACTGTTTTTT
CASSVWGEHEKLFF
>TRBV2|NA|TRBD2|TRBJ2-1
TGTGCCAGCACCCGACTAGCGGGAGGGAACAATGAGCAGTTCTTC
CASTRLAGGNNEQFF
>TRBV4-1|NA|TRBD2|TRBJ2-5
TGCGCCAGCAGCCCAGGGACTAGCGGGGGAGAGACCCAGTACTTC
CASSPGTSGGETQYF
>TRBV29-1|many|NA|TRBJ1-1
TGCAGCGTCGCTAGGCAGGGGAACACTGAAGCTTTCTTT
CSVARQGNTEAFF
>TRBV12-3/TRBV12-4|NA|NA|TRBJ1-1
TGTGCCAGCACCCAGGACACCCCGAGCACTGAAGCTTTCTTT
CASTQDTPSTEAFF
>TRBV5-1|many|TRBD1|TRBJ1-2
TGCGCCAGCAGCAGAAAATCAGGGGGCGCCTATGGCTACACCTTC
CASSRKSGGAYGYTF
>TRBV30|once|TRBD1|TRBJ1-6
TGTGCCTGGAGCCCGCAGGGGGGGAATTCACCCCTCCACTTT
CAWSPQGGNSPLHF
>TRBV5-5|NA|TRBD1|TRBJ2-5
TGTGCCAGCAGCTTATCAACAGGGGCCCAGTACTTC
CASSLSTGAQYF
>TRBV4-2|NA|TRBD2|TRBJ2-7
TGTGCCAGCAGCCAAAGGGGACTAGCCCACGAGCAGTACTTC
CASSQRGLAHEQYF
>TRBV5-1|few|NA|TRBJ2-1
TGCGCCAGCAGCGAAATATTGGGACGGATGGATCATGAGCAGTTCTTC
CASSEILGRMDHEQFF
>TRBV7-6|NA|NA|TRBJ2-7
TGTGCCAGCAGCCCTCGGGGACCGAACTTCTCCTACGAGCAGTACTTC
CASSPRGPNFSYEQYF
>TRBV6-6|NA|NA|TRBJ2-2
TGTGCCAGCAGTCACAAGAACACCGGGGAGCTGTTTTTT
CASSHKNTGELFF
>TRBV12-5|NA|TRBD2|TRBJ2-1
TGTGCTAGTGGTTTGGGTGGACTAGCGGGCTACAATGAGCAGTTCTTC
CASGLGGLAGYNEQFF
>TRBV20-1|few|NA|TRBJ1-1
TGCAGTGCTAGACGGCCAGGGGCCGTGAACACTGAAGCTTTCTTT
CSARRPGAVNTEAFF
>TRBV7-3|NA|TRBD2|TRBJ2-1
TGTGCCAGCAGCCCCCCGGGACTAGCGGGAGTGGAGGACAATGAGCAGTTCTTC
CASSPPGLAGVEDNEQFF
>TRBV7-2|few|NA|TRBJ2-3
TGTGCCAGCAGCTTAGCGCATTTCGACAGGTTTACAGATACGCAGTATTTT
CASSLAHFDRFTDTQYF
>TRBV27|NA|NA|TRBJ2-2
TGTGCCAGCGTGCCACTAGAAGAACACCCCGGGGAGCTGTTTTTT
CASVPLEEHPGELFF
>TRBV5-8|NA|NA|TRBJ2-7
TGTGCCAGCAGCCCCAGGGGTCTTACCTACGAGCAGTACTTC
CASSPRGLTYEQYF
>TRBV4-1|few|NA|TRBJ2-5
TGCGCCAGCAGCCCGATTGGGTTCCAAGAGACCCAGTACTTC
CASSPIGFQETQYF
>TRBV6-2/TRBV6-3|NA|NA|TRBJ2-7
TGTGCCAGCAGTTACCTTCCAGAGAGATCCTACGAGCAGTACTTC
CASSYLPERSYEQYF
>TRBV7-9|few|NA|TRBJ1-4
TGTGCCAGCAGCCCAGCCGAAAAACTGTTTTTT
CASSPAEKLFF
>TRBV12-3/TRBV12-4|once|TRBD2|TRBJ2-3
TGTGCCAGCACCCTTAGCGGGTCTAGCACAGATACGCAGTATTTT
CASTLSGSSTDTQYF
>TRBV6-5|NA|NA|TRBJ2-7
TGTGCCAGCAGCGAAACGGGGCTAAACTACGAGCAGTACTTC
CASSETGLNYEQYF
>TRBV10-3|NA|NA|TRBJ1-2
TGTGCCATCAGTGTAAGAGGGCCATACTATGGCTACACCTTC
CAISVRGPYYGYTF
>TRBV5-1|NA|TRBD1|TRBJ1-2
TGCGCCAGCAGCTTCCAGACAGGGGGGCACTATGGCTACACCTTC
CASSFQTGGHYGYTF
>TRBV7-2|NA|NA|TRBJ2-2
TGTGCCAGCGGATCTGGGTCGAACACCGGGGAGCTGTTTTTT
CASGSGSNTGELFF
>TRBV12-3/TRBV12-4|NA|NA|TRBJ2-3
TGTGCCAGCAGTTTGGGGGGAAGGCCAGATACGCAGTATTTT
CASSLGGRPDTQYF
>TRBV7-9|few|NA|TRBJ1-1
TGTGCCAGCAGCACTCGGACGGCCTTAAACACTGAAGCTTTCTTT
CASSTRTALNTEAFF